The 25 T cell receptor beta chains given below trace back to one sample, sequenced in a study of PD-1 blockade in classical Hodgkin lymphoma. Profiling relied on immunoSEQ multiplex PCR, and the TCRdb table lists in-frame clones only, not all of them. The repertoire has just over 50,000 clones, roughly 66% of them found once; the top ten carry around 15%. The patients all showed relapse after autologous stem cell transplantation, while their brentuximab vedotin exposure varied. Sequencing was performed on peripheral blood mononuclear cells (PBMCs), taken before the second cycle of nivolumab. Receptors were obtained from a human donor with classical Hodgkin lymphoma.

In this sample, this clone turned up a few times. At one end the junction does not follow the germline gene, possibly because of a read error. The gene calls are TRBV4-3 and TRBJ1-4, with TRBD1 matching 7 bases. This CDR3 has 13 amino acids. Per the germline V gene, CDR1 is LGHNA and CDR2 is YSLEER. CDR3 in amino acids: CASSQDRGTDLRF. Written as DNA, the CDR3 is TGCGCCAGCAGCCAAGATAGGGGGACAGATCTAAGATTT.

CDR3 DNA sequence: TGTGCCAGCAGCTTAGTCGGGGGAATGAACACTGAAGCTTTCTTT. Amino acid sequence: CASSLVGGMNTEAFF. The gene calls are TRBV7-2 and TRBJ1-1; tentatively, D is TRBD1 (5 bases). Per the germline V gene, CDR1 is SGHTA and CDR2 is FQGNSA. V gave up 1 base and J gave up 0 bases, with 9 bases separating them. The CDR3 extends over 15 amino acids.

The chain joins TRBV7-9 to TRBJ1-2; 9 bases are shared with TRBD1. Germline V gives CDR1 SEHNR, CDR2 FQNEAQ (reference sequence). This CDR3 region has 14 residues. V was clipped by 3 bases and J by 3 bases; unmatched bases: 2. CDR3 region: CASSFGTGYYGYTF. The DNA for the CDR3 is TGTGCCAGCAGCTTCGGGACAGGGTACTATGGCTACACCTTC.

The chain has TRBV18 and TRBJ1-2, with 12 nucleotides matching TRBD1. The CDR3 length is 17 residues. J lost 3 bases, V lost 0 bases, and 5 bases had no gene match. Per germline, CDR1 KGHSH and CDR2 LQKENI. The CDR3 nucleotides read TGTGCCAGCTCACCACCGTCGGGACAGGGGGCTTACTATGGCTACACCTTC. Amino acids: CASSPPSGQGAYYGYTF.

The chain recombines TRBV5-4 with TRBJ1-2; 7 bases map to TRBD1. The CDR3 totals 15 residues. Germline CDR1 is SGHNT and CDR2 is YYREEE (reference sequence). J was trimmed by 10 bases and V by 0 bases; bases with no gene match: 12. The CDR3 spells CASSLDRGRQRDYTF. The CDR3 DNA sequence: TGTGCCAGCAGCTTGGACAGGGGCCGCCAAAGGGACTACACCTTC.

This clone is deemed medium-sized (0.01 to 0.1%). The gene calls are TRBV19 and TRBJ1-5; TRBD1 is a possible D gene (5 bases). The CDR3 is 15 residues long. Trimming removed 5 bases at V and 2 bases at J, with 13 bases between. From germline, CDR1 is LNHDA and CDR2 SQIVND (reference sequence). The CDR3 sequence: CASSSGLYGNQPQHF. In DNA form, the CDR3 reads TGTGCCAGTAGTTCAGGGCTCTACGGCAATCAGCCCCAGCATTTT.

The rearrangement uses TRBV6-4 and TRBJ2-2, with TRBD2 matching over 7 bases. The V gene end was trimmed by 2 bases and the J gene end by 6 bases; junction bases not matched to a gene: 3. There are 14 residues in the CDR3. From germline, CDR1 is MRHNA and CDR2 SNTAGT. The CDR3 sequence: CASSDGAGAGELFF. The CDR3 DNA is TGTGCCAGCAGTGACGGCGCGGGGGCCGGGGAGCTGTTTTTT.

This clone appeared a few times. The chain is built from TRBV6-6 and TRBJ2-3; D unclear. The CDR3 length is 14 residues. With 5 bases removed from V and 5 bases from J, the gap between germline ends came to 14 bases. Germline CDR1 is MNHNY and CDR2 is SVGAGI (reference sequence). In DNA, the CDR3 is TGTGCCAGCAGTCTTCGCGGTGGCGTAGATACGCAGTATTTT. This codes for CASSLRGGVDTQYF.

The V call is TRBV2, the J call TRBJ1-5, with D possibly matching TRBD1 (5 bases). Germline CDR1 and CDR2: SNHLY and FYNNEI. V was cut by 4 bases and J by 3 bases, with 10 bases left in between. CDR3 length: 14 amino acids. For the CDR3, the DNA is TGTGCCAGCAGTGTTGACAGTTACAATCAGCCCCAGCATTTT. This sequence encodes CASSVDSYNQPQHF.

V is TRBV7-9 and J is TRBJ1-4; a weak D match, TRBD1 (5 bases). Germline V gene data show CDR1 as SEHNR and CDR2 as FQNEAQ (reference sequence). There are 14 residues in the CDR3. The germline V and J ends were trimmed by 5 bases and 8 bases, with 15 bases remaining between them. This CDR3 is CASSRQGVREKLFF. The CDR3, as DNA: TGTGCCAGCAGCCGGCAGGGAGTTAGGGAAAAACTGTTTTTT. Combining the CDR3 with reference TRBV7-9 and TRBJ1-4 gives the whole variable domain DTGVSQNPRHKITKRGQNVTFRCDPISEHNRLYWYRQTLGQGPEFLTYFQNEAQLEKSRLLSDRFSAERPKGSFSTLEIQRTEQGDSAMYLCASSRQGVREKLFFGSGTQLSVL.

In its sample, this clone was seen a few times. This chain connects TRBV29-1 to TRBJ1-2; no definite D call. The CDR3 contains 13 residues. Looked up from germline, CDR1 is SQVTM and CDR2 is ANQGSEA. V shed 3 bases and J shed 0 bases, with 8 bases lying between them. The CDR3 DNA is TGCAGCGTTGAGGGTCAGACTAACTATGGCTACACCTTC. This translates into CSVEGQTNYGYTF. Combining the CDR3 with reference TRBV29-1 and TRBJ1-2 gives the whole variable domain SAVISQKPSRDICQRGTSLTIQCQVDSQVTMMFWYRQQPGQSLTLIATANQGSEATYESGFVIDKFPISRPNLTFSTLTVSNMSPEDSSIYLCSVEGQTNYGYTFGSGTRLTVV.

The rearrangement links TRBV19 to TRBJ2-2, with TRBD2 identical over 14 bases. J was trimmed by 5 bases and V by 4 bases; bases with no gene match: 9. From germline, CDR1 is LNHDA and CDR2 SQIVND (reference sequence). This CDR3 is 18 amino acids long. CDR3: CASSRVPGLAGVTGELFF. In DNA, the CDR3 is TGTGCCAGTAGTAGAGTACCGGGACTAGCGGGAGTTACCGGGGAGCTGTTTTTT.

V gene TRBV4-3 combines with J gene TRBJ1-1; D call uncertain. The CDR3 covers 13 residues. The germline gives CDR1 LGHNA, CDR2 YSLEER. Deletions cut 0 bases from V and 5 bases from J, with 7 bases between. CDR3 residues: CASSQDPETEAFF. For the CDR3, the DNA is TGCGCCAGCAGCCAAGATCCAGAAACTGAAGCTTTCTTT.

This chain joins TRBV7-9 and TRBJ2-7; D is possibly TRBD2 (6 bases). CDR1 is SEHNR, CDR2 FQNEAQ, per germline (reference sequence). With 2 bases removed from V and 7 bases from J, the gap between germline ends came to 18 bases. CDR3 size: 15 residues. CDR3 protein: CASSLLRDPPREQYF. CDR3 DNA: TGTGCCAGCAGCTTACTGCGGGATCCTCCGCGGGAGCAGTACTTC. Using reference TRBV7-9 and TRBJ2-7 for the parts outside the CDR3, the full variable domain is DTGVSQNPRHKITKRGQNVTFRCDPISEHNRLYWYRQTLGQGPEFLTYFQNEAQLEKSRLLSDRFSAERPKGSFSTLEIQRTEQGDSAMYLCASSLLRDPPREQYFGPGTRLTVT.

At least ten counts were recorded for this clone. The J gene is TRBJ1-5, the V gene TRBV30; D is undetermined. Trimming took off 3 bases at V and 2 bases at J, with 11 bases between the two ends. CDR1 is GTSNPN and CDR2 is SVGIG in the germline V gene (reference sequence). There are 14 residues in the CDR3. The CDR3 region has the DNA TGTGCCTGGAGCCCATACTTCGGCAATCAGCCCCAGCATTTT. Amino acids: CAWSPYFGNQPQHF.

The chain couples TRBV6-5 to TRBJ1-5; D remains ambiguous. The germline CDR1 and CDR2 sequences are MNHEY and SVGAGI. The CDR3 loop spans 12 amino acids. Trimming left V 2 bases short and J 4 bases short, with 3 bases between. The CDR3: CASSYGNQPQHF. The CDR3 DNA reads as TGTGCCAGCAGTTACGGGAATCAGCCCCAGCATTTT.

The CDR3 here is CASSPTGNYGYTF. CDR3 sequence (DNA): TGTGCCAGCAGCCCCACAGGGAACTATGGCTACACCTTC. The chain carries TRBV6-5 and TRBJ1-2; possible D gene TRBD1, 6 bases. The CDR3 is made up of 13 amino acids. From germline, CDR1 is MNHEY and CDR2 SVGAGI. V was clipped by 6 bases and J by 2 bases, with 10 bases between them.

The chain employs TRBV27 and TRBJ1-2, with a weak D call TRBD1 (6 bases). V dropped 2 bases and J dropped 4 bases, with 11 bases sitting between them. Germline assignment: CDR1 MNHEY and CDR2 SMNVEV (reference sequence). The CDR3 runs to 14 residues. The CDR3 here is CASSLMSRGYGYTF. In DNA form, the CDR3 reads TGTGCCAGCAGTTTAATGAGCAGGGGCTATGGCTACACCTTC.

J is TRBJ2-1 and V is TRBV5-6; D may match TRBD1 or TRBD2 (5 bases each). Germline assignment: CDR1 SGHDT and CDR2 YYEEEE. CDR3 size: 13 residues. The ends were cut back, 4 bases at V and 4 bases at J, with 9 bases in the middle. CDR3 in amino acids: CASSRGVYNEQFF. CDR3 nucleotide sequence: TGTGCCAGCAGCCGAGGGGTGTACAATGAGCAGTTCTTC.

The rearrangement links TRBV4-1 to TRBJ2-3; a possible D gene is TRBD1 (5 bases). The V end lost 3 bases, the J end lost 1 base, and 8 bases lay between the germline ends. The germline gives CDR1 MGHRA, CDR2 YSYEKL. The CDR3 spans 14 residues. This chain's CDR3 is CASSHREGTDTQYF. Written as DNA, the CDR3 is TGCGCCAGCAGCCACAGGGAAGGCACAGATACGCAGTATTTT.

The chain combines TRBV6-6 with TRBJ2-5; D perhaps matches TRBD1 (7 bases). The CDR3 has 15 residues. Between the trimmed V and J ends, which lost 2 bases and 4 bases, there was a span of 14 bases. Germline loops: CDR1 MNHNY, CDR2 SVGAGI (reference sequence). CDR3 bases: TGTGCCAGCAGTTACACAGCAGGGGGAGGAGAGACCCAGTACTTC. Translated: CASSYTAGGGETQYF.

The rearrangement uses TRBV10-1 and TRBJ2-1; no clear D gene. CDR3 length equals 14 residues. Between the trimmed V and J ends, which lost 0 bases and 0 bases, there was a span of 3 bases. Germline lookup yields CDR1 WNHNN and CDR2 SYGVQD (reference sequence). The CDR3 DNA sequence: TGCGCCAGCAGTGAGTCGGGCTCCTACAATGAGCAGTTCTTC. Its translation: CASSESGSYNEQFF.

This clone was seen only a few times. The chain joins TRBV7-3 to TRBJ2-5; D is perhaps TRBD2 (6 bases). The germline gives CDR1 SGHTA, CDR2 FQGTGA. The V end was cut by 1 base, the J end by 1 base, with 10 bases between. The length of the CDR3 is 15 residues. The CDR3 nucleotides read TGTGCCAGCAGCTTAATGCCCGGGAGCCAAGAGACCCAGTACTTC. Its protein is CASSLMPGSQETQYF.

This chain connects TRBV6-5 to TRBJ2-1; 8 bases match TRBD1. Germline V gives CDR1 MNHEY, CDR2 SVGAGI. V shed 6 bases, J shed 9 bases, and the junction held 13 bases outside the gene matches. The CDR3 spans 15 residues. CDR3 amino acids: CASRPGTGPGGEQFF. In DNA form, the CDR3 reads TGTGCCAGCAGGCCTGGGACAGGCCCCGGAGGTGAGCAGTTCTTC.

In this sample, this clone is large. The V and J genes are TRBV14 and TRBJ1-1, with no clear D. The CDR3 length is 13 residues. The germline V gene has CDR1 SGHDN and CDR2 FVKESK. Trimming cost V 3 bases and J 2 bases, with 7 bases left between them. This chain's CDR3 is CASSQWDNTEAFF. DNA of the CDR3: TGTGCCAGCAGCCAGTGGGATAACACTGAAGCTTTCTTT.